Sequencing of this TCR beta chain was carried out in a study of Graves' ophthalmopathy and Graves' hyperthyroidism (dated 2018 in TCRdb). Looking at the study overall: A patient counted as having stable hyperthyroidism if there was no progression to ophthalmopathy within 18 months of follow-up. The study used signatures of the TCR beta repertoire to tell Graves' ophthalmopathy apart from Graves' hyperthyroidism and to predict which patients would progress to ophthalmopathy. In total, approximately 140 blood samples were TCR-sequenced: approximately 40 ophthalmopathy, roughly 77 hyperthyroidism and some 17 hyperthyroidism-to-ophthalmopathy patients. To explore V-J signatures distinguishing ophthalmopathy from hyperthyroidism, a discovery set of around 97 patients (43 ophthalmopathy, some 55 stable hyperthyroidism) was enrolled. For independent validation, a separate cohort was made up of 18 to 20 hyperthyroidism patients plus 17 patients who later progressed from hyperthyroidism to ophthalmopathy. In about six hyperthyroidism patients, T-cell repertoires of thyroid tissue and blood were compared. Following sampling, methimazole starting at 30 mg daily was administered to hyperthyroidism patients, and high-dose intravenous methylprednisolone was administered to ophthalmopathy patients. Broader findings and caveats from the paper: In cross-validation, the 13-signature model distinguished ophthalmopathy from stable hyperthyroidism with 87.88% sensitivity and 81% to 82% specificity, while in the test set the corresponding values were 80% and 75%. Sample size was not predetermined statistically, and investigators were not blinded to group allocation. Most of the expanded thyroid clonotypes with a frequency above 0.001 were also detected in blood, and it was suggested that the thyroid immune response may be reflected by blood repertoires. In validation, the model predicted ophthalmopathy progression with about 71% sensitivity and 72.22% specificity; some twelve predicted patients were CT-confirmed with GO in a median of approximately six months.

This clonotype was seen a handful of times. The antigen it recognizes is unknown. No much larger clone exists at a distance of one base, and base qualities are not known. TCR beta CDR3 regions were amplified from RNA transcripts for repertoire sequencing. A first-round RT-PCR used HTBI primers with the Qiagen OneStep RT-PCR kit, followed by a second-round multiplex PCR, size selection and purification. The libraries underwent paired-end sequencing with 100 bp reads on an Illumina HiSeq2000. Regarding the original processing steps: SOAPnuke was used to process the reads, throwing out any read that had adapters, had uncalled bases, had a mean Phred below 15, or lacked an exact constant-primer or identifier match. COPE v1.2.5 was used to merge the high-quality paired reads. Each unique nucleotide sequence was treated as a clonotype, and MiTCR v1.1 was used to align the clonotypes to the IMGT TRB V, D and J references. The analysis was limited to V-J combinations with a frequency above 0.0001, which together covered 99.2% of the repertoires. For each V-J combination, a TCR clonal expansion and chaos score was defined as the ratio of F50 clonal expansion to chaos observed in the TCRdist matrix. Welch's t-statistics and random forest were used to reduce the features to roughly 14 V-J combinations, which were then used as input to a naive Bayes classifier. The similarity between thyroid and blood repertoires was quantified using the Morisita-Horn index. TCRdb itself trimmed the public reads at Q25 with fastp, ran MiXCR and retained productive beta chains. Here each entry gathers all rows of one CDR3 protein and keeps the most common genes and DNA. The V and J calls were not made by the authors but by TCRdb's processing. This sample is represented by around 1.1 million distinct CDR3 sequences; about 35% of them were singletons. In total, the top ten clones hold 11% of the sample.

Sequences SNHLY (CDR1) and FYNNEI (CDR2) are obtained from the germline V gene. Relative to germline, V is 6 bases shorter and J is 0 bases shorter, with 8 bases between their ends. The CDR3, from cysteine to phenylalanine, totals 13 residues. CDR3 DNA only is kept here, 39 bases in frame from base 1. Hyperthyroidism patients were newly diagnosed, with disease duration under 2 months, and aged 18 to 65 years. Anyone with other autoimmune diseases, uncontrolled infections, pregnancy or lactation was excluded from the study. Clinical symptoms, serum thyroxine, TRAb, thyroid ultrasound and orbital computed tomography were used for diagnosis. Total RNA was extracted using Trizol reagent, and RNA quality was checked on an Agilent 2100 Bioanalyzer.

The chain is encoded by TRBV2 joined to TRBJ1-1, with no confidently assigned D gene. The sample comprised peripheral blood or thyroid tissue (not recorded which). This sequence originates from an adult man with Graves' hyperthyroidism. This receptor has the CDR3 CASRTEMNTEAFF. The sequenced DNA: TGTGCCAGCAGGACTGAAATGAACACTGAAGCTTTCTTT. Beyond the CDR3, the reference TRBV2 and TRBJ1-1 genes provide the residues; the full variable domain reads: EPEVTQTPSHQVTQMGQEVILRCVPISNHLYFYWYRQILGQKVEFLVSFYNNEISEKSEIFDDQFSVERPDGSNFTLKIRSTKLEDSAMYFCASRTEMNTEAFFGQGTRLTVV.